This T cell receptor beta chain was captured in a study of blood T cell repertoires in COVID-19. Here immunoSEQ multiplex PCR was the method, and the copy in TCRdb shows in-frame clones only, minus some. The data contain about 110,000 clones, around 84% of them singletons. CDR1 and CDR2 (germline): MNHEY, SMNVEV (reference sequence). CDR3 size: 15 residues. V lost 5 bases, J lost 0 bases, and 11 bases lay in between. This rearrangement joins TRBV27 to TRBJ1-5; D is unclear. The sequenced sample consisted of peripheral blood. The clonotype originates from a middle-aged man with acute or convalescent COVID-19. The CDR3 DNA is TGTGCCAGCAGTCCCCTCCAGTTTAGCAATCAGCCCCAGCATTTT. Translated: CASSPLQFSNQPQHF.